This T cell receptor (beta chain) appears in the sequencing data of a study of tumor-infiltrating lymphocytes in primary liver carcinoma (dated by TCRdb to the late 2010s). For the wider study: Between late 2015 and early 2016, a few patients in China with histopathologically diagnosed primary liver carcinoma had surgical resection. Technical replicate repertoires showed high reproducibility, with mean shared-clone rates about 0.86 and correlation coefficients above 0.98. A total of some 35 specimens from 5 patients went through TCRbeta repertoire sequencing, namely 25 tumor regions, 5 adjacent noncancerous liver tissues and 5 peripheral blood samples. The five patients had tumors staged T1-T3 N0M0, with maximum diameters ranging from about 4 to 11 cm. For each liver tumor, the study sampled five regions along with adjacent normal tissue and blood, and applied TCRbeta repertoire sequencing, expression microarrays and whole-exome sequencing. Of the five patients (three men and two women, aged 30 to 69 years), four had hepatocellular carcinoma and one had combined HCC and intrahepatic cholangiocarcinoma. Roughly 3.5 to 7.13 million productive TCRbeta reads were obtained per sample, and no significant difference in read depth was found between tissue types.

What the work shows at the level of the full study, not this receptor alone: Only four or five patients were included in the study, and the authors note that the findings should be validated in a larger study. Pairs of tumor regions showed greater repertoire overlap (mean around 36%) than tumor-adjacent pairs (roughly 17%) or tumor-blood pairs (about 14%), which is consistent with antigen-driven expansion. The top 250 clones made up a significantly larger repertoire fraction in tumors than in blood (p = 0.039). Because sequencing covered only the TCR beta chain and unpaired alpha chains were not captured, true repertoire diversity is likely underestimated. Because the samples were bulk and unsorted, CD4+ and CD8+ T cell repertoires could not be compared.

Starting from approximately 0.5 ug total RNA, TCRbeta-specific cDNA was produced by reverse transcription with a constant-region primer and ProtoScript II reverse transcriptase. The TCRbeta libraries were prepared through three rounds of nested multiplex PCR following a slightly modified ARM-PCR procedure. Each of the first two PCR rounds ran for approximately 9 cycles and used multiplex TRBV1-TRBV30 forward primers together with a Cbeta reverse primer. Sample barcodes and Illumina adapters were added in a final 25-cycle PCR with Deep VentR polymerase. Before sequencing, amplicons of 200-500 bp were purified from gel using a QIAquick gel extraction kit. The TCRbeta amplicons were sequenced with 250-bp paired-end reads on an Illumina HiSeq 2500. Per the original workflow: Trimmomatic v0.33 was used to quality-trim the reads, and FLASH v1.2.11 was used to merge paired reads so that full CDR3 sequences could be recovered. V, D and J germline segments were assigned to the rearranged TCRbeta sequences using MiGEC v1.2.1b. VDJtools v1.0.0 computed clonotype statistics and Shannon-Wiener diversity indices. Except for diversity analysis, only the 250 most abundant clonotypes of each sample were used in subsequent analyses to reduce sampling bias. TCRdb reworked the public reads: Q25 trimming with fastp, MiXCR clone assembly, productive beta chains retained. For every CDR3 protein sequence, its rows merge into one entry that carries the most common genes and DNA. TCRdb's processing, not the authors', yielded these V and J calls. The sample table shows hundreds of thousands of distinct CDR3 sequences, and roughly three fifths are seen once. The ten largest clones take up about a sixth of the sample.

Based on the germline V gene, the CDR1 and CDR2 sequences are MNHEY and SVGAGI. Inclusive of the bounding cysteine and phenylalanine, the CDR3 is 14 residues long. Only the CDR3 DNA is retained, 42 bases long and in frame from the first base. TRIzol reagent was used to extract blood RNA from unsorted whole blood, while the DNeasy Blood & Tissue kit provided the germline DNA. Chronic HBV infection was present in the patients, and the patients were treatment-naive at sampling. Before surgery, about 4 milliliters of peripheral blood were collected into K2EDTA tubes. Details on this clonotype: Its antigen specificity is not known. A read error may account for a junction end that differs from germline.

The sequence was obtained from a woman aged 25 to 39 with primary liver carcinoma and hepatitis B virus infection. Source material: peripheral blood. The receptor chain draws on TRBV6-5 and TRBJ2-1; no D gene is confidently identified. The CDR3 protein sequence reads: CASSYGLSCNEQFF. At the DNA level, the sequence is TGTGCCAGCAGTTACGGCCTCTCCTGCAATGAGCAGTTCTTC.